This TCR beta chain stems from a study of response to subunit inactivated influenza vaccine. In regard to this clonotype: Sequence at one end of the junction differs from germline and may be a read error.

Germline V gives CDR1 SEHNR, CDR2 FQNEAQ (reference sequence). The CDR3 spans 13 residues. TCRdb redid the calling of the RT-PCR reads with MiXCR, one entry per CDR3 protein. The sample includes 500,000 to 700,000 distinct CDR3 sequences, around 25% of them seen just once. The same data also went into a second study, on T cells expressing NK-cell markers. As that study records: The authors generated TCR beta cDNA through 5'RACE template switching with UMIs. Sequenced donors, eight in total, included seven who were HCMV-seropositive and one who was seronegative. The use of an anti-gamma-delta TCR antibody, which was added in several experiments, restricted sorting to T cells expressing alpha-beta TCR. These same clonotypes (in several donors) also led the CD3+CD56-NKG2C+ fraction. Whether expanded NKG2C+ T cell clones were HCMV specific stayed uncertain.

This material consisted of CD4+ T cells sorted from PBMCs, taken approximately 12 days after vaccination. V and J are TRBV7-9 and TRBJ1-2; D uncertain. This TCR was sampled from a man between 45 and 60 years old who received an inactivated influenza vaccine. The CDR3 reads CASSSSLGSPLAF. In DNA, the CDR3 is TGTGCCAGCAGCTCCTCTCTGGGCAGCCCTCTCGCCTTC.